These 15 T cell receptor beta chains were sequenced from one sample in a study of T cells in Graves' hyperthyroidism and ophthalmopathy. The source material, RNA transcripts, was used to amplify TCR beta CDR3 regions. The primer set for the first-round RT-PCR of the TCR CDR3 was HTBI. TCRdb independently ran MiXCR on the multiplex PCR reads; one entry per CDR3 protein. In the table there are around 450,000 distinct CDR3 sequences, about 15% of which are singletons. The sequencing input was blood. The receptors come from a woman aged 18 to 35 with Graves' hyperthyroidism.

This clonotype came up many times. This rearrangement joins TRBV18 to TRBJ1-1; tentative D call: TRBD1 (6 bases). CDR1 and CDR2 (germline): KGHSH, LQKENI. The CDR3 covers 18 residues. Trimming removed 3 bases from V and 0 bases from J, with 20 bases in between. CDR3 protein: CASSPQKGGAGMNTEAFF. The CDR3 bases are TGTGCCAGCTCACCGCAAAAGGGGGGAGCGGGAATGAACACTGAAGCTTTCTTT.

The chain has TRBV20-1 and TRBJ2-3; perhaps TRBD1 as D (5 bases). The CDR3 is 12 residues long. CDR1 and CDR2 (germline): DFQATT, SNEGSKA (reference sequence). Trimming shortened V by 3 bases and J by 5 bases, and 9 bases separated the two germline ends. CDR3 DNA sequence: TGCAGTGCTAGTGGCAGGGTAGATACGCAGTATTTT. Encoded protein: CSASGRVDTQYF.

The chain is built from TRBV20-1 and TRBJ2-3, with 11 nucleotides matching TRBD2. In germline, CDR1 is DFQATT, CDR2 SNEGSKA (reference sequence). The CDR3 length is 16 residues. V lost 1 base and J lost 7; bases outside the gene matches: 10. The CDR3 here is CSARGLAGGGGNTQYF. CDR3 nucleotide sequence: TGCAGTGCTAGAGGTCTAGCGGGAGGAGGAGGAAATACGCAGTATTTT.

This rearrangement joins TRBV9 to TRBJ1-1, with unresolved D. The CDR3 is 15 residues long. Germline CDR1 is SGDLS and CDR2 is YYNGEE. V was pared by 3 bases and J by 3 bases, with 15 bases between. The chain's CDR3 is CASSEGNVGYTEAFF. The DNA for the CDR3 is TGTGCCAGCAGCGAGGGCAATGTGGGGTACACTGAAGCTTTCTTT.

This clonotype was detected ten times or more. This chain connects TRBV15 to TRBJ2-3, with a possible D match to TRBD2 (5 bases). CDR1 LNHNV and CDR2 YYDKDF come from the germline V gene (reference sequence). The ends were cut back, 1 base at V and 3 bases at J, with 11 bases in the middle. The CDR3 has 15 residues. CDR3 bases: TGTGCCACCAGCAGAGGGGGAGCTTTTACAGATACGCAGTATTTT. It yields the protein CATSRGGAFTDTQYF.

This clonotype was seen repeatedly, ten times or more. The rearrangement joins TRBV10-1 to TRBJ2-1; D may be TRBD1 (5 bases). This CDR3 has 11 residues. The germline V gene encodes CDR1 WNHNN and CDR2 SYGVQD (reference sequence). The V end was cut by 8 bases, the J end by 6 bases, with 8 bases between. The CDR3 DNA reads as TGCGCCAGCTCCGACAGCAATGAGCAGTTCTTC. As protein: CASSDSNEQFF.

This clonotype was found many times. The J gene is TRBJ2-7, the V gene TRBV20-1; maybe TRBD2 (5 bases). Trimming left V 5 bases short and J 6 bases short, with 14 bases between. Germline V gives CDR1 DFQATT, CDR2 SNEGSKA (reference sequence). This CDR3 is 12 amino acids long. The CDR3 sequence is CSAGRVASEQYF. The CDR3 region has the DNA TGCAGTGCTGGGCGGGTGGCGTCCGAGCAGTACTTC.

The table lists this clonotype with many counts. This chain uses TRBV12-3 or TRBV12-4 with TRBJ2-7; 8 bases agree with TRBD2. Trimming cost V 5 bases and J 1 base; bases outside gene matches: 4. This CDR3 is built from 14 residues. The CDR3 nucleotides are TGTGCCAGCAGTGGAGCGGGGGTGTCCTACGAGCAGTACTTC. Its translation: CASSGAGVSYEQYF.

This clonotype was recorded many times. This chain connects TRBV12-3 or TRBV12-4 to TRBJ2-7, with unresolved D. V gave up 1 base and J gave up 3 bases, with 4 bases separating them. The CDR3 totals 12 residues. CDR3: CASSLERYEQYF. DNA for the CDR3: TGTGCCAGCAGTTTAGAACGCTACGAGCAGTACTTC.

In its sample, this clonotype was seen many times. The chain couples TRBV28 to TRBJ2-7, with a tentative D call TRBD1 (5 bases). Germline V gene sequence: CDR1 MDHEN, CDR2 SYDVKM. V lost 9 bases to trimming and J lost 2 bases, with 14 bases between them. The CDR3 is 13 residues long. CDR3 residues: CASRRGRAYEQYF. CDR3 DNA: TGTGCCAGTAGAAGGGGTAGGGCCTACGAGCAGTACTTC.

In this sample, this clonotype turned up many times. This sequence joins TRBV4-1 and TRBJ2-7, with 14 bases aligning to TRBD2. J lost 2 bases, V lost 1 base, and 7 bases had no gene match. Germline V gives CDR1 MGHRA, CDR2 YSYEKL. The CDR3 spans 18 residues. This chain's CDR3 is CASSQGIGLAGGTYEQYF. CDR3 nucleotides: TGCGCCAGCAGCCAAGGTATAGGACTAGCGGGAGGCACCTACGAGCAGTACTTC.

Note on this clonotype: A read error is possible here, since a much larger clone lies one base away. This CDR3 reads CASQPYGTVNQPRHF. CDR3 bases: TGTGCCAGCCAACCCTACGGGACAGTCAATCAGCCCCGGCATTTT. This chain connects TRBV2 to TRBJ1-5; TRBD1 matches 7 bases. There are 15 residues in the CDR3. Per the germline V gene, CDR1 is SNHLY and CDR2 is FYNNEI.

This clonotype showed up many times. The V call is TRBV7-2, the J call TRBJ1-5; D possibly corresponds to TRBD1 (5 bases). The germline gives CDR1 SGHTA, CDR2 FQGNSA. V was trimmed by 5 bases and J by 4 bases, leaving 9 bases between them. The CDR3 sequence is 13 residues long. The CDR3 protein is CASSRDWNQPQHF. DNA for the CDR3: TGTGCCAGCAGCCGGGACTGGAATCAGCCCCAGCATTTT.

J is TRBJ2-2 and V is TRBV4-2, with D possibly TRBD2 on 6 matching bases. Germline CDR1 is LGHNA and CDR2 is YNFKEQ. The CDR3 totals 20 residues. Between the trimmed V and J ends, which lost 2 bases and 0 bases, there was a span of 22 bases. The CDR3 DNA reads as TGTGCCAGCAGCCAATCCTCCGGGACTCGGTATATTGCGAACACCGGGGAGCTGTTTTTT. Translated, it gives CASSQSSGTRYIANTGELFF.

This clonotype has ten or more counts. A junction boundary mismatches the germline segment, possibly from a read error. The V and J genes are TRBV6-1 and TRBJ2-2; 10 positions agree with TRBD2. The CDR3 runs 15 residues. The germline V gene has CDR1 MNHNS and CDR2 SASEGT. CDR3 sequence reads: CASSKAGGPDGELFF. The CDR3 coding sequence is TGTGCCAGCAGTAAAGCGGGAGGGCCGGACGGGGAGCTGTTTTTT.